This T cell receptor (beta chain) was retrieved from a study of T cells after yellow fever vaccination. General study results and limits: A weaker secondary response peaked on day 5, the primary on day 15.

By share, this clonotype counts as medium-sized. Its antigen is not known. TCRdb re-called the 5' RACE reads with MiXCR, one entry per CDR3 protein. The profile covers approximately 170,000 distinct CDR3 sequences, with roughly 9.6% appearing a single time and roughly a third taken by the ten largest. The sequences come from CD8+ T cells sorted from PBMCs, collected 15 days after the yellow fever booster vaccination. This TCR was sampled from a man aged 18 to 30 who received the YFV17D yellow fever vaccine.

CDR3 sequence (DNA): TGTGCCAGCAGCCTATCCGGGACATCAAATCAGCCCCAGCATTTT. Translation: CASSLSGTSNQPQHF. This chain uses TRBV7-6 with TRBJ1-5; tentatively, D is TRBD1 (6 bases). From germline, CDR1 is SGHVS and CDR2 FNYEAQ. Trimming cost V 5 bases and J 4 bases, with 15 bases left between them. CDR3 length: 15 residues.